The 20 T cell receptor beta chains below were found in one sample sequenced in a study of T cells in localized non-small cell lung cancer (dated by TCRdb to the early 2020s). The library was obtained by the immunoSEQ multiplex PCR assay. Imported from immuneACCESS, the table was reduced by TCRdb to in-frame sequences with V and J called. These copies leave out some clones; in studies compared against another copy, an unresolved V gene accounts for under half, and the cause of the remainder is not known. Here the sample has fewer than 12,000 clones; roughly 77% occur a single time. 31% of the sample comes from the top ten. This sample comprised peripheral blood, obtained before any cancer treatment. The receptors derive from a male donor at least 60 years old with stage I lung adenocarcinoma.

This chain joins TRBV5-6 and TRBJ1-2, with D tentatively TRBD1 (6 bases). The CDR3 runs 15 residues. Trimming stripped 0 bases from V and 4 bases from J, with 13 bases between. Germline CDR1 is SGHDT and CDR2 is YYEEEE. CDR3: CASSLVGGAGYGYTF. DNA of the CDR3: TGTGCCAGCAGCTTGGTTGGGGGCGCAGGCTATGGCTACACCTTC.

The chain links TRBV4-3 to TRBJ2-7; a weak D match, TRBD1 (6 bases). Trimming shortened V by 0 bases and J by 3 bases, and 15 bases separated the two germline ends. This CDR3 region has 16 residues. Germline-derived CDR1 and CDR2 are LGHNA and YSLEER. The CDR3 region has the DNA TGCGCCAGCAGCCAAGATGTTGGGGACACAATCTACGAGCAGTACTTC. It is translated as CASSQDVGDTIYEQYF.

This clone was seen only a few times. The gene calls are TRBV2 and TRBJ2-2; 8 bases are a match to TRBD1. The CDR3 contains 15 residues. V shed 5 bases, J shed 5 bases, and the junction held 7 bases outside the gene matches. Looked up from germline, CDR1 is SNHLY and CDR2 is FYNNEI. In nucleotides, the CDR3 is TGTGCCAGCAGTTTAAGACAGGGGAGGACCGGGGAGCTGTTTTTT. Translation: CASSLRQGRTGELFF.

There are a few counts of this clone. The chain recombines TRBV6-1 with TRBJ1-2, with D perhaps TRBD1 (6 bases). Germline assignment: CDR1 MNHNS and CDR2 SASEGT. Trimming left V 9 bases short and J 7 bases short, with 18 bases between. The CDR3 loop spans 13 amino acids. The CDR3 DNA reads TGTGCCAGTGTACTAACAGGGCTTGGTGGCTACACCTTC. This codes for CASVLTGLGGYTF.

This clone has a handful of counts. The chain couples TRBV6-6 to TRBJ2-5; 9 nucleotides line up with TRBD1. V lost 7 bases and J lost 4; bases outside the gene matches: 4. The length of the CDR3 is 13 residues. CDR1 is MNHNY and CDR2 is SVGAGI in the germline V gene (reference sequence). CDR3 nucleotides: TGTGCCAGCACCGGGACAGGGCGAGAGACCCAGTACTTC. Its translation is CASTGTGRETQYF.

By sample share, this clone is medium-sized (0.01 to 0.1%). In the same sample, other DNA sequences code for this CDR3. The chain employs TRBV5-1 and TRBJ2-1, with D maybe TRBD1 (6 bases). The CDR3 spans 14 residues. Germline V gene sequence: CDR1 SGHRS, CDR2 YFSETQ. The ends were cut back, 3 bases at V and 2 bases at J, with 9 bases in the middle. The DNA for the CDR3 is TGCGCCAGCAGCTCGGACAGAACCTACAATGAGCAGTTCTTC. Residues: CASSSDRTYNEQFF.

On this clone: The same CDR3 also results from other DNA sequences found in this sample. The chain is built from TRBV5-6 and TRBJ2-3; D may be TRBD1 (6 bases). The germline V and J ends were trimmed by 1 base and 2 bases, with 17 bases remaining between them. Germline V CDR1 and CDR2: SGHDT, YYEEEE. The CDR3 has 17 residues. The CDR3 bases are TGTGCCAGCAGCTTGTTTTCGACAGGTCCACTCACAGATACGCAGTATTTT. It specifies CASSLFSTGPLTDTQYF.

The rearrangement links TRBV2 to TRBJ2-1; the match to TRBD2 covers 13 bases. V was pared by 4 bases and J by 8 bases, with 5 bases of the junction left unmatched. This CDR3 contains 15 residues. Germline CDR1 is SNHLY and CDR2 is FYNNEI. CDR3 nucleotide sequence: TGTGCCAGCAGTGCGACTAGCGGGGGGCTCGATGAGCAGTTCTTC. The encoded protein is CASSATSGGLDEQFF.

J is TRBJ2-2 and V is TRBV9, with D perhaps matching TRBD2 (6 bases). Trimming shortened V by 0 bases and J by 0 bases, and 12 bases separated the two germline ends. Germline V gives CDR1 SGDLS, CDR2 YYNGEE. This CDR3 has 17 residues. The CDR3 region is CASSVVGSGANTGELFF. CDR3 nucleotides: TGTGCCAGCAGCGTAGTGGGTTCGGGGGCGAACACCGGGGAGCTGTTTTTT.

The chain is built from TRBV5-1 and TRBJ2-2; perhaps TRBD2 as D (5 bases). The CDR3 covers 16 residues. CDR1 is SGHRS, CDR2 YFSETQ, per germline. V was clipped by 4 bases and J by 1 base, with 14 bases between them. CDR3 in amino acids: CASSPLLAGNTGELFF. The CDR3 DNA reads TGCGCCAGCAGCCCGTTACTTGCGGGGAACACCGGGGAGCTGTTTTTT.

The chain's CDR3 is CASSPPSWGSSRKEQYF. The CDR3 DNA reads TGTGCCAGCAGTCCGCCCAGTTGGGGCTCTAGTCGGAAAGAGCAGTACTTC. The chain uses TRBV28 and TRBJ2-7, with D perhaps matching TRBD1 (5 bases). Germline-derived CDR1 and CDR2 are MDHEN and SYDVKM. The CDR3 contains 17 residues. V shed 5 bases and J shed 7 bases, with 27 bases lying between them.

The rearrangement uses TRBV29-1 and TRBJ2-4, with 11 bases aligning to TRBD1. The CDR3 is 18 amino acids. After removal of 7 bases from V and 0 bases from J, the junction contained 14 bases not matched to a gene. Germline loops: CDR1 SQVTM, CDR2 ANQGSEA. In DNA, the CDR3 is TGCAGCGCTCGGGGAACCGGACAGGGGGCTGGAGCCAAAAACATTCAGTACTTC. The encoded protein is CSARGTGQGAGAKNIQYF.

J is TRBJ1-1 and V is TRBV5-1; D might be TRBD1 (5 bases). V gave up 3 bases and J gave up 4 bases, with 13 bases separating them. This CDR3 is 14 amino acids long. The germline V gene encodes CDR1 SGHRS and CDR2 YFSETQ. The CDR3 region has the DNA TGCGCCAGCAGCTCCGCAGGACAAATCACTGAAGCTTTCTTT. Amino acids: CASSSAGQITEAFF.

CDR3 loop: CASSQAKGGYNEQFF. CDR3 nucleotides: TGCGCCAGCAGCCAGGCTAAGGGGGGGTACAATGAGCAGTTCTTC. The chain joins TRBV4-1 to TRBJ2-1, with D possibly matching TRBD2 (7 bases). Germline-derived CDR1 and CDR2 are MGHRA and YSYEKL. With 3 bases removed from V and 4 bases from J, the gap between germline ends came to 13 bases. The CDR3 totals 15 residues.

The chain couples TRBV5-6 to TRBJ1-4; D may be TRBD1 (5 bases). Germline loops: CDR1 SGHDT, CDR2 YYEEEE. CDR3 length: 14 residues. V was trimmed by 3 bases and J by 3 bases, leaving 9 bases between them. The CDR3, as DNA: TGTGCCAGCAGCTCAGGGTTATCTAATGAAAAACTGTTTTTT. Translated: CASSSGLSNEKLFF.

V usage is TRBV7-6 and J usage is TRBJ2-5, with 8 bases aligning to TRBD1. CDR1 SGHVS and CDR2 FNYEAQ come from the germline V gene. V gave up 4 bases and J gave up 0 bases; unmatched junction bases: 10. The CDR3 has 17 amino acids. The CDR3 DNA is TGTGCCAGCAGCTCTCCATCGGGACAGGTGTACCAAGAGACCCAGTACTTC. Amino acid sequence: CASSSPSGQVYQETQYF.

V gene TRBV5-1 combines with J gene TRBJ1-4, with unresolved D. The ends were cut back, 10 bases at V and 3 bases at J, with 16 bases in the middle. CDR3 length equals 14 residues. Germline V gene data show CDR1 as SGHRS and CDR2 as YFSETQ. CDR3 amino acids: CASAAGLSNEKLFF. The DNA for the CDR3 is TGCGCCTCCGCGGCGGGATTATCTAATGAAAAACTGTTTTTT.

The V gene is TRBV2, the J gene TRBJ1-6; D gene ambiguous. Germline-derived CDR1 and CDR2 are SNHLY and FYNNEI. V was pared by 6 bases and J by 0 bases, with 6 bases between. The CDR3 has 14 residues. CDR3 in amino acids: CASRGSSYNSPLHF. DNA of the CDR3: TGTGCCAGCAGAGGTAGCTCCTATAATTCACCCCTCCACTTT.

This clone occurred once. The chain couples TRBV18 to TRBJ1-3; 7 bases agree with TRBD1. V lost 5 bases to trimming and J lost 0 bases; unmatched junction nucleotides: 7. The CDR3 contains 16 residues. Per germline, CDR1 KGHSH and CDR2 LQKENI. The DNA of the CDR3 is TGTGCCAGCTCAAAAGACAGGGAGAGCTCTGGAAACACCATATATTTT. This encodes CASSKDRESSGNTIYF.

The chain couples TRBV6-5 to TRBJ2-2; D gene unclear. This CDR3 comprises 13 residues. V gave up 6 bases and J gave up 4 bases, with 9 bases separating them. Germline loops: CDR1 MNHEY, CDR2 SVGAGI. CDR3 region: CASSPITTGELFF. CDR3 DNA: TGTGCCAGCAGCCCCATTACCACCGGGGAGCTGTTTTTT.